The 27 T cell receptor beta chains below all came from one sample that was sequenced in a study of blood T cell repertoires in COVID-19. Measured with immunoSEQ multiplex PCR; TCRdb has only the in-frame clones, and not every one. The table records around 140,000 clones, around 88% of them present only once. What was sequenced was peripheral blood. These receptors were taken from a woman aged 60-75 years with acute or convalescent COVID-19.

J is TRBJ2-1 and V is TRBV4-3; 9 nucleotides match TRBD2. CDR1 and CDR2 (germline): LGHNA, YSLEER. The CDR3 has 19 amino acids. The J segment lost 2 bases and the V segment lost 0 bases, leaving 11 bases of the junction unmatched. CDR3 DNA: TGCGCCAGCAGCCAAGAGGGGGCTAGCGGGGCGATACCCTACAATGAGCAGTTCTTC. It codes for CASSQEGASGAIPYNEQFF.

The rearrangement links TRBV6-5 to TRBJ2-2; no definite D call. Trimming stripped 9 bases from V and 8 bases from J, with 16 bases between. Germline V gene lookup returns CDR1 MNHEY and CDR2 SVGAGI. CDR3 length: 13 residues. CDR3 loop: CASRYSAQGELFF. The CDR3, as DNA: TGTGCCAGTCGGTACAGTGCCCAGGGGGAGCTGTTTTTT.

The chain employs TRBV6-5 and TRBJ1-1, with a weak D call TRBD1 (6 bases). Germline V gene data show CDR1 as MNHEY and CDR2 as SVGAGI. The CDR3 extends over 12 amino acids. The V gene lost 11 bases and the J gene lost 0 bases, with 10 bases spanning the gap. The CDR3 nucleotides read TGTGCCGTCGGACAGCTGAACACTGAAGCTTTCTTT. Translating it yields CAVGQLNTEAFF.

The chain links TRBV5-3 to TRBJ2-2; D is undetermined. Being an ORF, TRBV5-3 has a function that is uncertain. Trimming stripped 7 bases from V and 3 bases from J, with 4 bases between. The CDR3 runs to 11 residues. CDR3 sequence: CARFYTGELFF. As DNA, the CDR3 is TGTGCCAGATTCTACACCGGGGAGCTGTTTTTT.

V gene TRBV18 combines with J gene TRBJ2-1; D is undetermined. The CDR3 has 13 residues. V lost 3 bases and J lost 7, with 10 bases in between. CDR1 KGHSH and CDR2 LQKENI come from the germline V gene. The CDR3 DNA reads as TGTGCCAGCTCACCCCCACCCAGGAATGAGCAGTTCTTC. Protein: CASSPPPRNEQFF.

This chain joins TRBV2 and TRBJ1-5, with 10 nucleotides matching TRBD1. This CDR3 contains 15 residues. Germline V gives CDR1 SNHLY, CDR2 FYNNEI. V gave up 7 bases and J gave up 4 bases; unmatched junction bases: 7. The CDR3 DNA reads TGTGCCAGCACGTCCGGGACAGGGGATAATCAGCCCCAGCATTTT. Encoded protein: CASTSGTGDNQPQHF.

The chain recombines TRBV19 with TRBJ1-5, with 7 bases fitting TRBD1. There are 16 residues in the CDR3. CDR1 LNHDA and CDR2 SQIVND come from the germline V gene (reference sequence). The V and J ends lost 5 bases and 0 bases, in that order; junction bases with no gene match: 7. CDR3 bases: TGTGCCAGTAGTTGGGGACAGACCTATAGCAATCAGCCCCAGCATTTT. Translated, it gives CASSWGQTYSNQPQHF.

This chain uses TRBV28 with TRBJ2-3; D perhaps matches TRBD1 (6 bases). Germline V gives CDR1 MDHEN, CDR2 SYDVKM. V was shortened by 6 bases and J by 0 bases, with 13 bases between the two germline ends. This CDR3 is built from 15 residues. CDR3 sequence: CASSARTASTDTQYF. The CDR3 nucleotides read TGTGCCAGCAGCGCTCGGACAGCTAGCACAGATACGCAGTATTTT.

The chain employs TRBV7-3 and TRBJ2-1, with D maybe TRBD2 (6 bases). Germline CDR1 reads SGHTA; CDR2 reads FQGTGA. The CDR3 spans 15 residues. Trimming cost V 1 base and J 3 bases, with 10 bases left between them. In nucleotides, the CDR3 is TGTGCCAGCAGCTTAAGTGGGCGGGGCTACAATGAGCAGTTCTTC. This translates into CASSLSGRGYNEQFF.

The chain is built from TRBV28 and TRBJ2-3, with 7 bases aligning to TRBD2. The V gene end was trimmed by 3 bases and the J gene end by 4 bases; junction bases not matched to a gene: 7. The CDR3 spans 15 residues. The V gene's germline CDR1 is MDHEN and CDR2 SYDVKM. The CDR3 region is CASSFRTRGSDTQYF. The CDR3 nucleotides are TGTGCCAGCAGTTTTCGGACTAGAGGATCAGATACGCAGTATTTT.

The gene calls are TRBV12-3 or TRBV12-4 and TRBJ2-7; tentatively, D is TRBD2 (7 bases). Trimming stripped 4 bases from V and 10 bases from J, with 14 bases between. The length of the CDR3 is 12 residues. CDR3 protein: CASSSRGGGQYF. CDR3 nucleotide sequence: TGTGCCAGCAGTTCGAGGGGGGGCGGACAGTACTTC.

Only one count was recorded for this clone. The rearrangement uses TRBV6-5 and TRBJ1-2; D gene unclear. V was cut by 8 bases and J by 5 bases, with 12 bases left in between. The CDR3 runs 12 residues. CDR1 and CDR2 from the germline V gene are MNHEY and SVGAGI. The CDR3 sequence: CASASYRYGYTF. The CDR3 DNA reads TGTGCCAGCGCCTCGTACCGGTATGGCTACACCTTC.

The table lists this clone with a few counts. The CDR3 loop is CATSRALNTEAFF. The CDR3 DNA reads as TGTGCCACCTCCAGGGCCCTGAACACTGAAGCTTTCTTT. V usage is TRBV15 and J usage is TRBJ1-1, with a tentative D call TRBD1 (5 bases). With 8 bases removed from V and 0 bases from J, the gap between germline ends came to 10 bases. The CDR3 sequence is 13 residues long. Looked up from germline, CDR1 is LNHNV and CDR2 is YYDKDF (reference sequence). The full variable domain, its missing parts supplied by reference TRBV15 and TRBJ1-1, is DAMVIQNPRYQVTQFGKPVTLSCSQTLNHNVMYWYQQKSSQAPKLLFHYYDKDFNNEADTPDNFQSRRPNTSFCFLDIRSPGLGDTAMYLCATSRALNTEAFFGQGTRLTVV.

The chain has TRBV2 and TRBJ1-2; D is unclear. Deletions cut 1 base from V and 0 bases from J, with 9 bases between. This CDR3 has 15 amino acids. Germline V CDR1 and CDR2: SNHLY, FYNNEI. The CDR3 spells CASSEGVLANYGYTF. Here the CDR3 DNA reads TGTGCCAGCAGTGAAGGAGTGTTAGCTAACTATGGCTACACCTTC.

This chain connects TRBV5-1 to TRBJ2-2; TRBD2 aligns across 13 bases. Germline V gene lookup returns CDR1 SGHRS and CDR2 YFSETQ. The junction had 0 bases not matched to a gene; V was cut back by 0 bases and J by 4 bases. CDR3 length: 16 residues. In DNA form, the CDR3 reads TGCGCCAGCAGCTTGGGACTAGCGGGGGGCACCGGGGAGCTGTTTTTT. The encoded protein is CASSLGLAGGTGELFF.

This sequence joins TRBV4-3 and TRBJ2-3, with D perhaps TRBD2 (7 bases). Trimming pared 0 bases from V and 6 bases from J, leaving 13 bases between. The CDR3 runs to 15 residues. Germline CDR1 reads LGHNA; CDR2 reads YSLEER. The CDR3 loop is CASSQDRGAVDTQYF. CDR3 nucleotide sequence: TGCGCCAGCAGCCAAGATCGGGGGGCCGTGGATACGCAGTATTTT.

A single count supports this clone. V gene TRBV6-4 combines with J gene TRBJ1-6; TRBD1 is a possible D gene (5 bases). This CDR3 has 14 residues. With 4 bases removed from V and 9 bases from J, the gap between germline ends came to 13 bases. Per the germline V gene, CDR1 is MRHNA and CDR2 is SNTAGT. The DNA for the CDR3 is TGTGCCAGCAGTGTCGTTCAGGGTATTTCACCCCTCCACTTT. Amino acid sequence: CASSVVQGISPLHF.

The chain links TRBV28 to TRBJ1-4; D is perhaps TRBD1 (6 bases). V lost 0 bases, J lost 5 bases, and 13 bases lay in between. There are 16 residues in the CDR3. Germline loops: CDR1 MDHEN, CDR2 SYDVKM. Here the CDR3 DNA reads TGTGCCAGCAGTTTATGGGGAGGGGGGGAAAATGAAAAACTGTTTTTT. Translated, it gives CASSLWGGGENEKLFF.

The chain links TRBV3-1 (or the pseudogene TRBV3-2) to TRBJ2-7; 7 nucleotides line up with TRBD2. The CDR3 covers 16 residues. Germline V gene data show CDR1 as LGHDT and CDR2 as YNNKEL (reference sequence). V gave up 1 base and J gave up 3 bases; unmatched junction bases: 9. The chain's CDR3 is CASSQVQRGLFYEQYF. In DNA, the CDR3 is TGTGCCAGCAGCCAAGTTCAGCGGGGACTTTTCTACGAGCAGTACTTC.

V gene TRBV6-1 combines with J gene TRBJ2-3, with a weak D call TRBD1 (5 bases). Looked up from germline, CDR1 is MNHNS and CDR2 is SASEGT. The CDR3 length is 16 residues. Trimming cost V 1 base and J 4 bases, with 15 bases left between them. This CDR3 is CASSEGGGHFPDTQYF. CDR3 in DNA: TGTGCCAGCAGTGAAGGAGGCGGACACTTCCCAGATACGCAGTATTTT.

This chain uses TRBV5-1 with TRBJ2-5; TRBD1 matches 9 bases. V gave up 3 bases and J gave up 5 bases; unmatched junction bases: 8. The CDR3 is made up of 15 amino acids. Germline V gene sequence: CDR1 SGHRS, CDR2 YFSETQ. CDR3 protein: CASSSQTGGSETQYF. In DNA, the CDR3 is TGCGCCAGCAGCTCACAAACAGGGGGCTCGGAGACCCAGTACTTC.

The rearrangement links TRBV5-1 to TRBJ2-2; TRBD2 matches 8 bases. Germline trimming cut 5 bases from V and 5 bases from J; bases unmatched to any gene: 8. Germline V CDR1 and CDR2: SGHRS, YFSETQ. The CDR3 totals 15 residues. The CDR3 is CASSPGASGTGELFF. The DNA of the CDR3 is TGCGCCAGCAGTCCGGGGGCTAGCGGGACCGGGGAGCTGTTTTTT.

The chain is built from TRBV25-1 and TRBJ1-5; possible D gene TRBD1, 5 bases. Per the germline V gene, CDR1 is MGHDK and CDR2 is SYGVNS. The length of the CDR3 is 17 residues. CDR3 nucleotide sequence: TGTGCTCACCAGCTCCCCAGGGAACTTCATAGCAATCAGCCCCAGCATTTT. As protein: CAHQLPRELHSNQPQHF.

The chain uses TRBV7-8 and TRBJ1-2; 7 bases agree with TRBD1. The V and J ends lost 0 bases and 7 bases, in that order; junction bases with no gene match: 5. This CDR3 contains 14 residues. CDR1 SGHVS and CDR2 FQNEAQ come from the germline V gene. CDR3 nucleotide sequence: TGTGCCAGCAGCTTAGCGGGGGACAGCACTGGCTACACCTTC. Translated: CASSLAGDSTGYTF.

The chain uses TRBV2 and TRBJ2-5; possible D gene TRBD2, 5 bases. Germline values: CDR1 SNHLY, CDR2 FYNNEI. This CDR3 has 12 residues. Trimming pared 7 bases from V and 5 bases from J, leaving 11 bases between. The CDR3 sequence: CASMEVGETQYF. The CDR3 DNA follows: TGTGCCAGCATGGAGGTGGGGGAGACCCAGTACTTC.

The table lists this clone with a few counts. J is TRBJ2-1 and V is TRBV11-3; D possibly corresponds to TRBD1 (6 bases). CDR3 length equals 14 residues. V was pared by 4 bases and J by 9 bases, with 16 bases between. From germline, CDR1 is SGHNT and CDR2 YENEEA. Here the CDR3 reads CASSSQGMAGEQFF. As DNA, the CDR3 is TGTGCCAGCAGCTCACAGGGAATGGCGGGTGAGCAGTTCTTC.

V gene TRBV5-1 combines with J gene TRBJ2-7, with 8 bases that match TRBD1. There are 17 residues in the CDR3. The V and J ends lost 0 bases and 3 bases, in that order; junction bases with no gene match: 11. CDR1 and CDR2 (germline): SGHRS, YFSETQ. CDR3 coding DNA: TGCGCCAGCAGCTTGGCCGGCAGGGGGCCCTCAGGCTACGAGCAGTACTTC. Its translation: CASSLAGRGPSGYEQYF.